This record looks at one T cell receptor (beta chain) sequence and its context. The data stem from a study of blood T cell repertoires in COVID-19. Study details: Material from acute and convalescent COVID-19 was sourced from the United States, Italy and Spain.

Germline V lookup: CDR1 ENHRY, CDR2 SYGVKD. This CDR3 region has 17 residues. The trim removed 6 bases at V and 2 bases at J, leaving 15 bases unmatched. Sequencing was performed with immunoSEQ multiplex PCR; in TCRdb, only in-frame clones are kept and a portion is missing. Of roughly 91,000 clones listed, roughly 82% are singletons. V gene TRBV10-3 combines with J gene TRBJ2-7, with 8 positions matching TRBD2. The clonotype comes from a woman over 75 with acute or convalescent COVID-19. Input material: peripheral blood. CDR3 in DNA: TGTGCCATCAGGTCGAGTAGCGGGAAAACTCCCGCCTACGAGCAGTACTTC. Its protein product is CAIRSSSGKTPAYEQYF.